Each of the 3 T cell receptor beta chains below was sequenced from the same sample in a study of T cells in localized non-small cell lung cancer. The protocol was immunoSEQ multiplex PCR, while the TCRdb copy is restricted to in-frame clones and leaves out a portion. Found here are some 950 clones, 25% of them singletons; the top ten hold less than 25%. The sequencing used normal lung tissue next to the tumor, collected before any cancer treatment. These receptors all come from a female donor of 60 years or more with stage I lung adenocarcinoma.

This clone came up a few times. This chain joins TRBV2 and TRBJ2-3, with D perhaps TRBD1 (6 bases). Germline V lookup: CDR1 SNHLY, CDR2 FYNNEI. Trimming removed 6 bases at V and 0 bases at J, with 10 bases between. The CDR3 is 14 amino acids. The CDR3 bases are TGTGCCAGCAGCCGCGGACAGAGCACAGATACGCAGTATTTT. This gives the protein CASSRGQSTDTQYF.

J is TRBJ2-7 and V is TRBV11-3; TRBD1 or TRBD2 may be the D gene (5 bases each). The ends were cut back, 3 bases at V and 1 base at J, with 10 bases in the middle. The germline gives CDR1 SGHNT, CDR2 YENEEA. This CDR3 comprises 14 residues. In DNA, the CDR3 is TGTGCCAGCAGCTTCCAGGGAGAATCCTACGAGCAGTACTTC. Translating gives CASSFQGESYEQYF.

By share of the sample, this clone is large. This chain uses TRBV4-1 with TRBJ1-1, with D unresolved. Trimming shortened V by 4 bases and J by 0 bases, and 9 bases separated the two germline ends. The CDR3 runs to 14 residues. In germline, CDR1 is MGHRA, CDR2 YSYEKL. CDR3 bases: TGCGCCAGCAGCCGGGAGTCCATGAACACTGAAGCTTTCTTT. Protein: CASSRESMNTEAFF.